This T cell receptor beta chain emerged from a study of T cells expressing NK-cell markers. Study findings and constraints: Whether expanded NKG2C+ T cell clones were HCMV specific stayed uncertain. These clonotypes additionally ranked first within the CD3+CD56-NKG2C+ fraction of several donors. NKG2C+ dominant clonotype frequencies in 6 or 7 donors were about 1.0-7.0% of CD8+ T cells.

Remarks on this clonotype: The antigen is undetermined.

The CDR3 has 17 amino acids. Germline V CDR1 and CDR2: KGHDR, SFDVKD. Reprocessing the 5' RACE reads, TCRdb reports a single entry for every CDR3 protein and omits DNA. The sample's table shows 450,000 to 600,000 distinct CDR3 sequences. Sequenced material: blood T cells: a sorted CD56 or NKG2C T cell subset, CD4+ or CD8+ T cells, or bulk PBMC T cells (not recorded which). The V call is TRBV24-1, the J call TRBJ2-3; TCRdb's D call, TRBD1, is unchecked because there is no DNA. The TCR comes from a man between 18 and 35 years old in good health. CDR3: CATSDPGQGSITDTQYF.